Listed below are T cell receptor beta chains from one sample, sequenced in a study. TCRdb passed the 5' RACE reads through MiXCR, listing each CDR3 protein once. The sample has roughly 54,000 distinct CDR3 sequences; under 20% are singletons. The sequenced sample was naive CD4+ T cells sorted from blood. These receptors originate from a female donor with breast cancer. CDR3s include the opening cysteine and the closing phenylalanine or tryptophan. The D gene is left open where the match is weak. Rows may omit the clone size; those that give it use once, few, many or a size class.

CDR3aa: CASSPRTGSGANVLTF; CDR3nt: TGCGCCAGCAGCCCGAGGACAGGGAGCGGGGCCAACGTCCTGACTTTC; d_gene: TRBD1; abundance: .; v_gene: TRBV5-1; j_gene: TRBJ2-6
CDR3aa: CSARRAVADTQYF; CDR3nt: TGCAGTGCCAGGAGGGCCGTGGCAGATACGCAGTATTTT; d_gene: .; abundance: .; v_gene: TRBV20-1; j_gene: TRBJ2-3
CDR3aa: CASSYLWPSDEQFF; CDR3nt: TGTGCCAGCAGTTACCTCTGGCCTAGCGATGAGCAGTTCTTC; d_gene: .; abundance: .; v_gene: TRBV6-2/TRBV6-3; j_gene: TRBJ2-1
CDR3aa: CATSRSGNTEAFF; CDR3nt: TGTGCCACCAGCCGATCAGGGAACACTGAAGCTTTCTTT; d_gene: .; abundance: few; v_gene: TRBV11-2; j_gene: TRBJ1-1
CDR3aa: CASSLAGRDAEAFF; CDR3nt: TGCGCCAGCAGCTTGGCCGGACGGGACGCTGAAGCTTTCTTT; d_gene: .; abundance: .; v_gene: TRBV5-1; j_gene: TRBJ1-1
CDR3aa: CASSRGRLAPGELFF; CDR3nt: TGTGCCAGCAGCCGAGGGCGTCTAGCGCCCGGGGAGCTGTTTTTT; d_gene: .; abundance: .; v_gene: TRBV7-9; j_gene: TRBJ2-2
CDR3aa: CASALGSNSNQPQHF; CDR3nt: TGCGCCAGCGCCCTTGGTAGTAATAGCAATCAGCCCCAGCATTTT; d_gene: .; abundance: .; v_gene: TRBV5-1; j_gene: TRBJ1-5
CDR3aa: CASSLAGPYGYTF; CDR3nt: TGCGCCAGCAGCTTGGCAGGACCCTATGGCTACACCTTC; d_gene: .; abundance: many; v_gene: TRBV5-1; j_gene: TRBJ1-2
CDR3aa: CASSYGQAYNSPLHF; CDR3nt: TGTGCCAGCAGTTACGGGCAGGCCTATAATTCACCCCTCCACTTT; d_gene: .; abundance: many; v_gene: TRBV6-5; j_gene: TRBJ1-6
CDR3aa: CASSVGSSTDTQYF; CDR3nt: TGTGCCAGCAGCGTAGGGTCCTCCACAGATACGCAGTATTTT; d_gene: .; abundance: many; v_gene: TRBV9; j_gene: TRBJ2-3
CDR3aa: CASSSRGSSYEQYF; CDR3nt: TGCGCCAGCAGCAGCAGGGGGAGCTCCTACGAGCAGTACTTC; d_gene: TRBD1; abundance: .; v_gene: TRBV5-1; j_gene: TRBJ2-7
CDR3aa: CASRNLLSSGANVLTF; CDR3nt: TGCGCCAGCAGGAACTTATTAAGCTCTGGGGCCAACGTCCTGACTTTC; d_gene: .; abundance: few; v_gene: TRBV5-1; j_gene: TRBJ2-6
CDR3aa: CSAPRGRGGNEQFF; CDR3nt: TGCAGTGCCCCAAGAGGGAGGGGAGGCAATGAGCAGTTCTTC; d_gene: TRBD2; abundance: .; v_gene: TRBV20-1; j_gene: TRBJ2-1
CDR3aa: CASRKAGGVEAFF; CDR3nt: TGTGCCAGCAGGAAAGCGGGGGGGGTTGAAGCTTTCTTT; d_gene: .; abundance: many; v_gene: TRBV6-5; j_gene: TRBJ1-1
CDR3aa: CASSPAGGGQETQYF; CDR3nt: TGCGCCAGCAGCCCCGCCGGCGGGGGACAAGAGACCCAGTACTTC; d_gene: TRBD2; abundance: .; v_gene: TRBV5-1; j_gene: TRBJ2-5
CDR3aa: CASNVQGPNYGYTF; CDR3nt: TGCGCCAGCAACGTACAAGGGCCTAACTATGGCTACACCTTC; d_gene: .; abundance: few; v_gene: TRBV5-1; j_gene: TRBJ1-2
CDR3aa: CSARDARASYEQYF; CDR3nt: TGCAGTGCTAGAGACGCCCGGGCCTCCTACGAGCAGTACTTC; d_gene: .; abundance: .; v_gene: TRBV20-1; j_gene: TRBJ2-7
CDR3aa: CASSFRDRGRDEQYF; CDR3nt: TGTGCCAGCAGCTTCCGGGACAGGGGGCGCGACGAGCAGTACTTC; d_gene: TRBD1; abundance: many; v_gene: TRBV6-1; j_gene: TRBJ2-7
CDR3aa: CASSLSTSGINEQFF; CDR3nt: TGCGCCAGCAGCTTGAGTACTAGCGGGATCAATGAGCAGTTCTTC; d_gene: TRBD2; abundance: few; v_gene: TRBV5-1; j_gene: TRBJ2-1
CDR3aa: CAGSLESNEQFF; CDR3nt: TGCGCCGGCAGCTTGGAGAGCAATGAGCAGTTCTTC; d_gene: .; abundance: once; v_gene: TRBV5-1; j_gene: TRBJ2-1
CDR3aa: CAGSLTHVSGNTIYF; CDR3nt: TGCGCCGGCAGCCTGACCCATGTCTCTGGAAACACCATATATTTT; d_gene: .; abundance: .; v_gene: TRBV5-1; j_gene: TRBJ1-3
CDR3aa: CATSRDSGRTYEQYF; CDR3nt: TGTGCCACCAGCAGAGATAGCGGGCGTACCTACGAGCAGTACTTC; d_gene: TRBD2; abundance: many; v_gene: TRBV15; j_gene: TRBJ2-7
CDR3aa: CASSLDETQYF; CDR3nt: TGCGCCAGCAGCTTGGACGAGACCCAGTACTTC; d_gene: .; abundance: many; v_gene: TRBV5-1; j_gene: TRBJ2-5
CDR3aa: CASSSRRGHQEQFF; CDR3nt: TGTGCCAGCAGCTCAAGACGGGGTCATCAAGAGCAGTTCTTC; d_gene: .; abundance: .; v_gene: TRBV7-6; j_gene: TRBJ2-1